The 29 T cell receptor beta chains below all came from one sample that was sequenced in a study of response to subunit inactivated influenza vaccine (dated by TCRdb to between 2017 and 2018). Receptors were amplified or captured by RT-PCR. Instrument on record: Illumina HiSeq 2500. TCRdb handled the public reads itself, with Q25 trimming in fastp and clone calling in MiXCR, and kept productive beta chains. All rows with the same CDR3 protein become a single entry with the most common DNA and genes. The sample table lists 800,000 or so distinct CDR3 sequences, about 20% of them with a count of one. Together, the top ten hold roughly 10% of the sample. Source: PBMCs from blood, taken less than 6 days after vaccination. These receptors were taken from a man aged 45-65 years who received an inactivated influenza vaccine. Donor details come from another sample of the same person, matched by shared clones.

This clonotype has more than one count but fewer than ten. This chain uses TRBV2 with TRBJ2-1; D is perhaps TRBD1 (6 bases). CDR1 and CDR2 from the germline V gene are SNHLY and FYNNEI. Between the trimmed V and J ends, which lost 8 bases and 6 bases, there was a span of 14 bases. The CDR3 consists of 13 residues. The chain's CDR3 is CASETGSSNEQFF. CDR3 DNA sequence: TGTGCCAGCGAAACAGGGTCAAGCAATGAGCAGTTCTTC.

This clonotype was seen more than once but under ten times. The chain is built from TRBV20-1 and TRBJ2-7; TRBD2 agrees at 8 bases. Germline assignment: CDR1 DFQATT and CDR2 SNEGSKA (reference sequence). After removal of 6 bases from V and 3 bases from J, the junction contained 16 bases not matched to a gene. The CDR3 loop spans 16 amino acids. The DNA of the CDR3 is TGCAGTGCGCCTCCGGGACTAGGGGGGGGAGGCTACGAGCAGTACTTC. Residues: CSAPPGLGGGGYEQYF.

In its sample, this clonotype was seen a few times. The chain has TRBV10-3 and TRBJ2-7; a possible D gene is TRBD2 (5 bases). The V gene lost 3 bases and the J gene lost 1 base, with 16 bases spanning the gap. CDR3 length: 16 residues. CDR1 and CDR2 (germline): ENHRY, SYGVKD. CDR3: CAISDRTFGVSYEQYF. CDR3 sequence (DNA): TGTGCCATCAGTGACAGGACTTTTGGGGTTTCCTACGAGCAGTACTTC.

The chain links TRBV10-3 to TRBJ1-5; 9 bases match TRBD1. CDR1 and CDR2 (germline): ENHRY, SYGVKD. The CDR3 extends over 14 amino acids. Losses at the gene ends were 6 bases for V and 3 bases for J; bases not matched to a gene: 3. The CDR3 loop reads CAIRGQGHNQPQHF. In nucleotides, the CDR3 is TGTGCCATCAGAGGACAGGGGCACAATCAGCCCCAGCATTTT.

This clonotype showed up just a few times. The chain has TRBV7-2 and TRBJ2-3; maybe TRBD1 (6 bases). The V end lost 5 bases, the J end lost 9 bases, and 12 bases lay between the germline ends. Germline values: CDR1 SGHTA, CDR2 FQGNSA. The length of the CDR3 is 12 residues. In nucleotides, the CDR3 is TGTGCCAGCAGCGTACAGGGAGTAACGCAGTATTTT. Translated: CASSVQGVTQYF.

This clonotype was detected only a few times. One end of the junction fails to match germline, which may point to a read error. This rearrangement joins TRBV7-9 to TRBJ2-7; TRBD1 aligns across 9 bases. Per germline, CDR1 SEHNR and CDR2 FQNEAQ (reference sequence). This CDR3 region has 16 residues. This CDR3 is CASSVSGTGPSHEQYF. The CDR3 DNA is TGTGCCAGCAGCGTGTCCGGGACAGGGCCCTCCCACGAGCAGTACTTC. Drawing the rest from reference TRBV7-9 and TRBJ2-7, the complete variable domain is DTGVSQNPRHKITKRGQNVTFRCDPISEHNRLYWYRQTLGQGPEFLTYFQNEAQLEKSRLLSDRFSAERPKGSFSTLEIQRTEQGDSAMYLCASSVSGTGPSHEQYFGPGTRLTVT.

This rearrangement joins TRBV7-9 to TRBJ2-1, with TRBD1 identical over 7 bases. CDR1 is SEHNR, CDR2 FQNEAQ, per germline (reference sequence). The CDR3 covers 15 residues. V shed 3 bases, J shed 7 bases, and the junction held 9 bases outside the gene matches. The DNA of the CDR3 is TGTGCCAGCAGCTTGCTGGGACAGCCGGCGAATGAGCAGTTCTTC. Translation: CASSLLGQPANEQFF.

The V and J genes are TRBV6-2 or TRBV6-3 and TRBJ2-7, with D maybe TRBD2 (6 bases). Germline CDR1 reads MNHEY; CDR2 reads SVGEGT. Trimming removed 10 bases at V and 4 bases at J, with 17 bases between. This CDR3 contains 13 residues. CDR3 nucleotides: TGTGCCATCAACTCGTGGGGGAGGTACGAGCAGTACTTC. This sequence encodes CAINSWGRYEQYF.

CDR3 region: CSVGQGRKTQYF. The CDR3 DNA sequence: TGCAGTGTAGGACAGGGGAGGAAGACCCAGTACTTC. The rearrangement uses TRBV20-1 and TRBJ2-5, with 9 bases lining up with TRBD1. This CDR3 spans 12 amino acids. V lost 7 bases, J lost 6 bases, and 6 bases stayed unmatched. The V gene's germline CDR1 is DFQATT and CDR2 SNEGSKA (reference sequence).

The chain links TRBV9 to TRBJ2-1; D gene unclear. Germline lookup yields CDR1 SGDLS and CDR2 YYNGEE. The ends were cut back, 0 bases at V and 4 bases at J, with 5 bases in the middle. This CDR3 spans 13 amino acids. CDR3 sequence reads: CASSVEGYNEQFF. The CDR3 nucleotides read TGTGCCAGCAGCGTAGAGGGTTACAATGAGCAGTTCTTC.

This clonotype was counted ten times or more. The chain combines TRBV29-1 with TRBJ2-7; 7 nucleotides agree with TRBD2. Trimming at V came to 4 bases and at J to 3 bases, leaving 6 bases not matched to a gene. The germline V gene encodes CDR1 SQVTM and CDR2 ANQGSEA. The length of the CDR3 is 13 residues. This CDR3 reads CSVGRTGGYEQYF. The CDR3 coding sequence is TGCAGCGTTGGGCGAACGGGAGGCTACGAGCAGTACTTC.

This clonotype has only a few counts. The genes are TRBV6-2 or TRBV6-3 and TRBJ2-1; 8 positions match TRBD1. Germline V gene data show CDR1 as MNHEY and CDR2 as SVGEGT. The V and J ends lost 6 bases and 2 bases, in that order; junction bases with no gene match: 9. The CDR3 is 16 residues long. CDR3 protein: CASSLTRDRPYNEQFF. CDR3 sequence (DNA): TGTGCCAGCAGCCTCACCCGGGACAGGCCCTACAATGAGCAGTTCTTC.

The V gene is TRBV20-1, the J gene TRBJ2-1; 8 bases match TRBD1. The CDR3 is 12 amino acids. After removal of 4 bases from V and 8 bases from J, the junction contained 4 bases not matched to a gene. Germline CDR1 and CDR2: DFQATT and SNEGSKA (reference sequence). The CDR3 region is CSATDRVDEQFF. For the CDR3, the DNA is TGCAGTGCTACGGACAGGGTCGATGAGCAGTTCTTC.

This clonotype has a handful of counts. The rearrangement uses TRBV29-1 and TRBJ1-2; D is possibly TRBD1 (5 bases). Germline V gene data show CDR1 as SQVTM and CDR2 as ANQGSEA. CDR3 length: 12 residues. The V and J ends lost 5 bases and 2 bases respectively, with 9 bases between them. CDR3 region: CSVFGGNYGYTF. As DNA, the CDR3 is TGCAGCGTTTTCGGGGGAAACTATGGCTACACCTTC.

This clonotype was recorded a few times. The chain recombines TRBV12-3 or TRBV12-4 with TRBJ1-2; the D gene is possibly TRBD1 (6 bases). The CDR3 is made up of 14 amino acids. V was trimmed by 2 bases and J by 3 bases, leaving 10 bases between them. For the CDR3, the DNA is TGTGCCAGCAGTTTAATGGGGGCTGACTATGGCTACACCTTC. This translates into CASSLMGADYGYTF.

The chain employs TRBV7-9 and TRBJ2-2; D possibly uses TRBD1 or TRBD2 (5 bases each). There are 13 residues in the CDR3. The germline V gene encodes CDR1 SEHNR and CDR2 FQNEAQ (reference sequence). V shed 8 bases and J shed 4 bases, with 11 bases lying between them. The CDR3 DNA is TGTGCCAGCGGGGCGGCGGGCACCGGGGAGCTGTTTTTT. Translation gives CASGAAGTGELFF.

This chain joins TRBV20-1 and TRBJ2-4; no clear D gene. V was cut by 7 bases and J by 5 bases, with 12 bases left in between. Germline V gene sequence: CDR1 DFQATT, CDR2 SNEGSKA (reference sequence). The CDR3 runs to 12 residues. The CDR3: CSGAWVENIQYF. The CDR3, as DNA: TGCAGTGGAGCGTGGGTCGAAAACATTCAGTACTTC.

The rearrangement joins TRBV7-2 to TRBJ1-1, with D perhaps matching TRBD1 (5 bases). Germline V gives CDR1 SGHTA, CDR2 FQGNSA. The length of the CDR3 is 14 residues. Trimming removed 4 bases at V and 5 bases at J, with 14 bases between. DNA for the CDR3: TGTGCCAGCAGCTCTCAGGGTCGAAGGACTGAAGCTTTCTTT. It codes for CASSSQGRRTEAFF.

The chain is built from TRBV4-1 and TRBJ2-1; 7 nucleotides match TRBD2. Germline assignment: CDR1 MGHRA and CDR2 YSYEKL. CDR3 length equals 14 residues. Unmatched junction bases numbered 7, after V lost 1 base and J lost 10 bases. The CDR3 sequence: CASSQVGTNREQFF. Written as DNA, the CDR3 is TGCGCCAGCAGCCAAGTTGGGACTAACCGAGAGCAGTTCTTC.

This clonotype was detected ten times or more. V usage is TRBV20-1 and J usage is TRBJ1-1, with a tentative D call TRBD1 (5 bases). CDR1 and CDR2 (germline): DFQATT, SNEGSKA (reference sequence). V lost 7 bases to trimming and J lost 11 bases, with 14 bases between them. The CDR3 consists of 10 residues. The CDR3 sequence: CSVRRDRAFF. The CDR3 nucleotides read TGCAGTGTCCGTCGGGACCGGGCTTTCTTT.

This chain joins TRBV3-1 and TRBJ2-2; the D is unclear. From germline, CDR1 is LGHDT and CDR2 YNNKEL (reference sequence). The CDR3 sequence is 13 residues long. V lost 6 bases, J lost 8 bases, and 13 bases lay in between. CDR3 DNA sequence: TGTGCCAGCAGTCCCACCTTCCGAGGGGAGCTGTTTTTT. This codes for CASSPTFRGELFF.

A few counts support this clonotype. The V gene is TRBV20-1, the J gene TRBJ2-5; 7 bases align to TRBD2. The CDR3 has 13 residues. The germline V gene has CDR1 DFQATT and CDR2 SNEGSKA (reference sequence). V trimming: 3 bases; J trimming: 4 bases; junction bases outside the gene matches: 5. CDR3 nucleotide sequence: TGCAGTGCTAGCCGGACGGGGGGAGAGACCCAGTACTTC. Protein: CSASRTGGETQYF.

To note about this clonotype: This could be a read error, since a much larger clone is one nucleotide away. The chain combines TRBV12-3 or TRBV12-4 with TRBJ1-4, with TRBD1 as a possible D gene (5 bases). The CDR3 sequence is 14 residues long. Trimming removed 2 bases from V and 11 bases from J, with 15 bases in between. The CDR3 DNA follows: TGTGCCAGCAGTTTACAGGGCATACGTGATAAACTGTTTTTT. Its translation: CASSLQGIRDKLFF.

This sequence joins TRBV7-8 and TRBJ2-1; D possibly corresponds to TRBD2 (5 bases). This CDR3 contains 16 residues. The germline CDR1 and CDR2 sequences are SGHVS and FQNEAQ. The ends were cut back, 4 bases at V and 0 bases at J, with 13 bases in the middle. DNA of the CDR3: TGTGCCAGCAGCTACCTTCCGGGGAGCTCCTACAATGAGCAGTTCTTC. It codes for CASSYLPGSSYNEQFF.

The chain uses TRBV28 and TRBJ2-5; 8 bases are a match to TRBD1. With V trimmed by 3 bases and J by 3 bases, 9 bases remained unmatched. The germline V gene encodes CDR1 MDHEN and CDR2 SYDVKM. This CDR3 spans 16 amino acids. CDR3 in amino acids: CASSFVPDREKETQYF. The CDR3 DNA sequence: TGTGCCAGCAGTTTCGTCCCGGACAGGGAGAAAGAGACCCAGTACTTC.

The gene calls are TRBV12-3 or TRBV12-4 and TRBJ1-2; D unresolved. V lost 2 bases and J lost 3, with 7 bases in between. The CDR3 is made up of 13 amino acids. Here the CDR3 reads CASSLPRDYGYTF. In DNA form, the CDR3 reads TGTGCCAGCAGTTTACCGAGAGACTATGGCTACACCTTC.

The rearrangement joins TRBV30 to TRBJ2-3; maybe TRBD1 (5 bases). Trimming pared 1 base from V and 6 bases from J, leaving 11 bases between. The CDR3 totals 13 residues. Germline loops: CDR1 GTSNPN, CDR2 SVGIG (reference sequence). Written as DNA, the CDR3 is TGTGCCTGGAGTGATCACCACAGGGATACGCAGTATTTT. It yields the protein CAWSDHHRDTQYF.

V gene TRBV3-1 combines with J gene TRBJ2-5, with D tentatively TRBD2 (6 bases). CDR1 LGHDT and CDR2 YNNKEL come from the germline V gene (reference sequence). The CDR3 loop spans 15 amino acids. Trimming left V 1 base short and J 5 bases short, with 14 bases between. The CDR3 bases are TGTGCCAGCAGCCAAGGGGGGGTAAGGATTGAGACCCAGTACTTC. Its protein product is CASSQGGVRIETQYF.

The chain combines TRBV7-8 with TRBJ1-1; 7 nucleotides match TRBD1. V dropped 4 bases and J dropped 4; count of bases not matched to a gene: 6. The germline V gene has CDR1 SGHVS and CDR2 FQNEAQ. This CDR3 comprises 14 residues. CDR3 region: CASSWRQGGTEAFF. CDR3 coding DNA: TGTGCCAGCAGCTGGCGACAGGGAGGCACTGAAGCTTTCTTT. Combining the CDR3 with reference TRBV7-8 and TRBJ1-1 gives the whole variable domain GAGVSQSPRYKVAKRGQDVALRCDPISGHVSLFWYQQALGQGPEFLTYFQNEAQLDKSGLPSDRFFAERPEGSVSTLKIQRTQQEDSAVYLCASSWRQGGTEAFFGQGTRLTVV.